A single T cell receptor beta chain is shown here with its context. This clone was picked up a small number of times. Its antigen specificity is not known. Per-base quality was not reported, and no clone a single base away is much larger than it. The library was obtained by the immunoSEQ multiplex PCR assay. A mixture of 60 forward primers for TCR Vbeta segments and 13 reverse primers for TCR Jbeta segments was used in the multiplex PCR. Amplification of the CDR3 region of rearranged TCR beta genes was performed with a multiplex PCR assay on genomic DNA. On the Illumina HiSeq System, the amplified TCR beta libraries were sequenced as 87-base-pair reads. From the authors' description of their analysis: Across the roughly 600 repertoires, a later analysis counted 80 million or so unique TCR beta chains, roughly 11 million of which were shared by at least two donors. Raw reads were error-corrected and collapsed into unique sequences by a nearest-neighbor algorithm in which closely related sequences were merged to remove PCR and sequencing errors. V, D and J gene segments were assigned by aligning CDR3 sequences to IMGT reference sequences. For a sequence to be retained, a match of at least six nucleotides to both a V gene segment and a J gene segment was required. Rearrangements were classified as productive when the CDR3 lacked stop codons and remained in frame with V and J, and all other rearrangements were classified as non-productive. CDR3 was defined by IMGT convention, running from the second conserved V-encoded cysteine to the conserved J-encoded phenylalanine. The earlier analysis of 550 to 650 of the donors excluded any sequence lacking an unambiguous match to a single V gene segment. An earlier analysis of almost 600 of the donors classified V segments as functional when productive rearrangements were above 56.7% and as segregating when the standard deviation between donors was above 5%. A statistical classification framework was built for diagnosing cytomegalovirus status from the catalog of TCR beta chain sequences. In a later analysis, TCR nucleotide sequences were compared against IMGT/GENE-DB human TR gene sequences so that V and J genes could be assigned. A later analysis assigned CDR3 sequences and most-parsimonious VDJ recombination scenarios with the TCRdist pipeline. A later analysis defined each TCR beta chain by its CDR3 amino acid sequence plus V-gene family, and excluded reads lacking a unique V-gene family. In a later analysis, 550 to 650 highly shared, low-generation-probability nucleotide sequences were removed to address suspected cross-contamination and a sequencing artifact. In a later analysis, a clonal expansion index for each public chain was calculated from normalized within-repertoire ranks of inferred template counts. In a later analysis, generation probabilities were computed using a VDJ recombination model fitted to out-of-frame rearrangements, and the results were checked against IGoR. In a later analysis, TCR-TCR, TCR-HLA and TCR-CMV co-occurrence was scored with hypergeometric tests, and a repertoire-size bias correction was applied to TCR pairs. To estimate false discovery rates, a later analysis permuted the HLA or CMV assignments 20 times. In a later analysis, co-occurring TCRs were grouped using DBSCAN, with TCRdist sequence similarity added in when clustering inside HLA-allele-positive subsets. Repertoires with fewer than 30,000 or more than 120,000 public chains, plus five repertoires with anomalous nucleotide sharing, were excluded from co-occurrence clustering. Here the immuneACCESS table is served through TCRdb, limited to in-frame sequences with V and J called. Missing clones are a known gap in these copies; in checked studies unresolved V genes cover under half, and the rest lacks a known reason. That table furnishes V, J and clone size, whereas the DNA furnished D and trimming. For this sample there are about 190,000 clones; 60% to 80% appear just once. About 3.1% of the sample rests with the top ten.

In total, roughly 670 healthy bone marrow donors made up the cohort. At the time of sampling, every cohort member was nominally healthy, though immune exposures that went unrecorded were likely present. The donor was CMV seropositive and belonged to the group of more than 250 seropositive cohort members. A peripheral blood sample was provided by each donor, and peripheral blood mononuclear cells were used for TCR beta sequencing. Genomic DNA extraction from the blood cell samples was performed with the Qiagen DNeasy Blood Extraction Kit. V was cut back by 2 bases and J by 0 bases, leaving a gap of 8 bases between them. CDR1 and CDR2 are drawn from the germline V gene (reference sequence): SGHKS, YYEKEE. The CDR3 sequence holds 15 residues, the cysteine and phenylalanine included. Only the CDR3 DNA stays, 45 bases, in frame from base 1. This sample is drawn from a study of cytomegalovirus exposure and HLA in healthy donors (dated by TCRdb to about 2017). With respect to the entire study: An earlier analysis of some 600 of the donors reported about 280 Gb of sequence data and 95 million to 120 million unique TCR beta sequences obtained from some 200 million T cells. An early release that covered 640 HLA-typed donors contained around 300 gigabases of sequencing data and tens of millions of unique TCR sequences. Of the roughly 400 genotyped donors, around 81% fell in the genetic ancestry cluster associated with self-reported Caucasian donors. The study aimed to test whether cataloging public T cell receptors could reveal signatures of past pathogen exposure. Using immunosequencing, the study profiled T cell repertoires from fewer than 700 subjects and related those repertoires to cytomegalovirus serostatus. Along with the approximately 600-subject first cohort, a separate validation cohort of around 120 different subjects was used. The study combined high-throughput TCR immunosequencing, statistical association of individual TCRs with disease status, and machine learning to predict cytomegalovirus infection status. In a later analysis, previously published TCR beta repertoires from 670 or so donors were re-analyzed and high-resolution HLA genotyping was added so that TCR occurrence patterns could be studied. In the later analysis, no new phenotypic data were used to find candidate immune exposures; instead, reliance was placed on TCR beta sequences and their occurrence across donors. An earlier analysis of some 500 of the donors used high-throughput TCR beta sequencing to judge whether each TCR beta V gene segment behaved as functional or pseudogenic. Donor age, sex, ethnicity and CMV serostatus were collected together with the repertoire data. A later genetic analysis took genome-wide SNP genotypes for about three fifths of the 666 donors and used that subset as a discovery cohort. All discovery cohort repertoires had been generated using a single sequencing platform. HLA typing covered class I and class II loci at four-digit resolution. The number of typed donors differed by locus: about 620-640 for A, B, C, DRB1 and DQB1; approximately 540 for DQA1; 600 to 610 for DPA1; and some 470 for DPB1. Because of strong linkage in the cohort, 4 to 6 DR-DQ haplotypes were treated as single units for association and clustering. On average, 235,054 unique TCR beta nucleotide sequences were sequenced per donor among a few hundred genotyped donors of the cohort, with about 17% of those sequences being non-productive.

Study-wide findings and limitations: Some IMGT-functional V segments, including TRBV6-2 and TRBV6-3, could not be told apart with the 87-base-pair reads, so those segments were excluded. A later analysis found that HLA-associated TCR beta chains were more clonally expanded and had lower generation probabilities than equally common non-associated chains. A further reported finding was that TCR beta sequences accurately predicted the HLA-A and HLA-B alleles for most subjects in the first cohort. The authors suggested that the approach could potentially be generalized to other disease states and immunological phenotypes. Because some donors lacked HLA typing at each locus, the association tests relied only on the typed subset. A cluster of highly shared sequence variants was judged likely to be a technical artifact of the sequencing pipeline. CMV serostatus was the only immune exposure information available for the cohort. A few of the identified cytomegalovirus-associated TCR beta chains were confirmed in vitro to be specific for cytomegalovirus antigens. Most CMV-associated TCR beta chains appeared to be HLA-restricted in a later analysis, and the HLA associations seemed to be driven largely by CMV exposure. Roughly uniform sequencing depth across donors was assumed in presence/absence analyses, although this assumption may not hold. When HLA alleles, especially DR and DQ, strongly co-occurred, attributing TCR associations to individual alleles was difficult. In a later genetic analysis, a missense DCLRE1C variant was associated with V-gene and J-gene trimming of TCR beta chains, and the association was replicated in an independent cohort. Broadly in line with IMGT annotations, most TCR beta V segments showed up in productive rearrangements about 87% or about 30% of the time in an earlier analysis of approximately 640 of the donors. Linkage disequilibrium might explain the correlated functional status among segregating V segments, but an unknown experimental factor could not be excluded. A later analysis reported that several top co-occurrence clusters appeared linked to parvovirus B19, influenza, CMV and Epstein-Barr virus. In the study, around 160 TCR beta chains were listed as associated with cytomegalovirus. Compared with the 666-donor mean, donors in an Asian-associated ancestry cluster had fewer N-insertions in productive TCRs, according to a later genetic analysis. Only TCR beta chains were sequenced in this cohort, and the absence of alpha or paired-chain data limited detectable features. The earlier analysis of about 600 of the donors excluded roughly 17 rarely observed V segments, including chromosome 9 orphons, because counts were too low. Across donors, most TCR sequences were observed very rarely, whereas some public TCRs were present in many individuals. In a later analysis, some 18,000 TCR beta sequences were associated with specific HLA alleles at a false discovery rate of 0.05. In a later analysis, the rate of TCR association differed among HLA loci, with DRB1 alleles having the most associated TCRs and HLA-C alleles having the fewest. The classifier was reported to diagnose cytomegalovirus status with high specificity and sensitivity in both the original cohort and the validation cohort.

The sample taken for sequencing was PBMCs. The sequence was collected from a woman in her 30s in good health and CMV-seropositive. The rearrangement combines TRBV5-5 with TRBJ2-2; TRBD2 could be the D gene, as 5 bases match. The DNA sequence reads TGTGCCAGCAGCTTTAGCGTGACGAACACCGGGGAGCTGTTTTTT. It translates to CASSFSVTNTGELFF.